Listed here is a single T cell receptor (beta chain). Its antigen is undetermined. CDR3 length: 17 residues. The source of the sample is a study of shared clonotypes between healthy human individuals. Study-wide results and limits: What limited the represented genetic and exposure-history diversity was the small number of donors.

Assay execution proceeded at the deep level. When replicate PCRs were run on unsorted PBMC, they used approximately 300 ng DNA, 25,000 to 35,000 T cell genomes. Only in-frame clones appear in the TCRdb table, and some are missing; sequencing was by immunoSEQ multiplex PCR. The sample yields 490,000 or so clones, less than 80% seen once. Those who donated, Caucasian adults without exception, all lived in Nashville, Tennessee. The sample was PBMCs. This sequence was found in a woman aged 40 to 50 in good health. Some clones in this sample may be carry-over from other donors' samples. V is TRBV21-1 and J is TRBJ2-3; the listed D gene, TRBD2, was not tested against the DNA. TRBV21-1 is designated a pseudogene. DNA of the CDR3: TGTGCCAGCAGCAAAAGGCAGCGGGAGCGGGGCACAGATACGCAGTATTTT. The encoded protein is CASSKRQRERGTDTQYF.